This paragraph reports one T cell receptor (beta chain). The CDR3 covers 15 residues. V was cut by 5 bases and J by 4 bases, with 15 bases left in between. CDR1 is SGHVS, CDR2 FNYEAQ, per germline. These data are taken from a study of shared clonotypes between healthy human individuals. The protocol was immunoSEQ multiplex PCR, while the TCRdb copy is restricted to in-frame clones and leaves out a portion. This sample carries 950,000 to 1,100,000 clones, about three quarters of them seen once, and the ten largest clones take about 1.4%. The chain joins TRBV7-6 to TRBJ1-3, with D maybe TRBD1 (5 bases). Sequenced material: memory CD4+ T cells sorted from blood. The subset denotes: CD45RA-negative fraction. The receptor comes from a man aged 18 to 30 in good health. CDR3 bases: TGTGCCAGCAGCCCGGGACGGGAGAGCGGAAACACCATATATTTT. Translated, it gives CASSPGRESGNTIYF.